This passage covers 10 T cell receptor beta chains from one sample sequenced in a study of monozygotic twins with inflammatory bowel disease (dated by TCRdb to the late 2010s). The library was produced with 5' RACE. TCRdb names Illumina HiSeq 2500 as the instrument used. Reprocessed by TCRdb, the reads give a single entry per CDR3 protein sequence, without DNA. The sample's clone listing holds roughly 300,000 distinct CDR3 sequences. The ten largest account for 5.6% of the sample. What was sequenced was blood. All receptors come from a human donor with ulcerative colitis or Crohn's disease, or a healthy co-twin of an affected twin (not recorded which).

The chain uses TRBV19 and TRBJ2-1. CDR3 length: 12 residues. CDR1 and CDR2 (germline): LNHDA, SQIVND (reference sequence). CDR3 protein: CASSPNYNEQFF.

This CDR3 is CSASREGTAYGYTF. V is TRBV20-1 and J is TRBJ1-2. The CDR3 has 14 residues. Germline V gives CDR1 DFQATT, CDR2 SNEGSKA (reference sequence).

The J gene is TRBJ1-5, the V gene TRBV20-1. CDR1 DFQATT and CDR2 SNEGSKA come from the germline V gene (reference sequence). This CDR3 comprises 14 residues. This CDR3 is CSARAGPSNQPQHF.

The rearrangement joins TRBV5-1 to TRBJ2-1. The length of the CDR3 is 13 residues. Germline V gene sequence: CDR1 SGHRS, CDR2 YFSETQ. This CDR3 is CASSLIDGSEQFF.

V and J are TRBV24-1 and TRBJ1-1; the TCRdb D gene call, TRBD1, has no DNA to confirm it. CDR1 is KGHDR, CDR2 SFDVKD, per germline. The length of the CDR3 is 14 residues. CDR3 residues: CATSPGQGRREAFF.

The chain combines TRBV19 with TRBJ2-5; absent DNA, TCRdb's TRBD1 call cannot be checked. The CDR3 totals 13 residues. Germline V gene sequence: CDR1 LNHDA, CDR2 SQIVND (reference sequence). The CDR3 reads CASSTQGRETQYF.

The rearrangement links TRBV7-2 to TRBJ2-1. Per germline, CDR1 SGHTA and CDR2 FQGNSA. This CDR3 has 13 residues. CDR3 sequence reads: CASSVRRDNEQFF.

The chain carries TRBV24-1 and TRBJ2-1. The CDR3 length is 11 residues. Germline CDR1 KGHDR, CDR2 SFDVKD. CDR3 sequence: CATSDLYEQFF.

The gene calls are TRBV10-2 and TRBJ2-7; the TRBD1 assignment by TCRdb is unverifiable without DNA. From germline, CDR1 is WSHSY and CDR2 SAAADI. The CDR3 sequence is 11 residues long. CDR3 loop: CASGTGGEQYF.

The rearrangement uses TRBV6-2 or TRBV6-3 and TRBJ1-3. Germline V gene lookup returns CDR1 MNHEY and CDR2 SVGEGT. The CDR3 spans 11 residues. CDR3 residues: CASSYGYTIYF.